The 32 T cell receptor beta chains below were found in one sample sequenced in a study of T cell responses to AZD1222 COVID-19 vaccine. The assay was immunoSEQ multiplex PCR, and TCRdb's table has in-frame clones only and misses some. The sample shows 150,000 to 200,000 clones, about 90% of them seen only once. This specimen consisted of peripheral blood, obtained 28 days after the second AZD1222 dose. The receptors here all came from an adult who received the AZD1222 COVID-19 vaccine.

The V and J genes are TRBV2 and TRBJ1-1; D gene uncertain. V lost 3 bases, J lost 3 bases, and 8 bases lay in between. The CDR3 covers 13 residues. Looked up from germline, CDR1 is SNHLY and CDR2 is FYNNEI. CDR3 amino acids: CASSERVHTEAFF. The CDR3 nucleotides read TGTGCCAGCAGTGAGAGGGTACACACTGAAGCTTTCTTT.

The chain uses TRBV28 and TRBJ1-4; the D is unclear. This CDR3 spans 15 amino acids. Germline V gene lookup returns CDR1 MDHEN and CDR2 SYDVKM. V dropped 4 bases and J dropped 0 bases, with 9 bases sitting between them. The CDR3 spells CASSSSAATNEKLFF. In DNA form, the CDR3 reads TGTGCCAGCAGTTCCTCAGCCGCAACTAATGAAAAACTGTTTTTT.

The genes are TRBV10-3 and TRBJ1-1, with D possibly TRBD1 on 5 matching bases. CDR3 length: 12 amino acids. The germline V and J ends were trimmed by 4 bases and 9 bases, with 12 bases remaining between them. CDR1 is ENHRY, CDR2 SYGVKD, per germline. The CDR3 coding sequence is TGTGCCATCAGTGGGGACCAGAATAAAGCTTTCTTT. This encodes CAISGDQNKAFF.

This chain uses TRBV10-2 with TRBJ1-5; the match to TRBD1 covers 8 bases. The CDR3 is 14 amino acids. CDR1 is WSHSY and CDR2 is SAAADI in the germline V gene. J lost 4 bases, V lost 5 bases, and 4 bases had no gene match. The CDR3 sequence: CASSRTGYNQPQHF. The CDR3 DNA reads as TGCGCCAGCAGTAGGACAGGGTATAATCAGCCCCAGCATTTT.

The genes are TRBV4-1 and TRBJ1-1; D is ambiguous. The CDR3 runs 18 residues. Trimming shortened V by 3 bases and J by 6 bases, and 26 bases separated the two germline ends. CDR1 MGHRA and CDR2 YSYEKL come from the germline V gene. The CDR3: CASSHLPGLGILMAEAFF. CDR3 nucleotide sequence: TGCGCCAGCAGCCACCTCCCTGGTTTGGGGATCTTAATGGCTGAAGCTTTCTTT.

The CDR3 sequence is CASSAIGTGVNTEAFF. Written as DNA, the CDR3 is TGTGCCAGCAGCGCGATCGGGACAGGGGTGAACACTGAAGCTTTCTTT. The rearrangement joins TRBV7-9 to TRBJ1-1, with 10 bases fitting TRBD1. CDR1 and CDR2 (germline): SEHNR, FQNEAQ (reference sequence). There are 16 residues in the CDR3. The J segment lost 0 bases and the V segment lost 5 bases, leaving 6 bases of the junction unmatched.

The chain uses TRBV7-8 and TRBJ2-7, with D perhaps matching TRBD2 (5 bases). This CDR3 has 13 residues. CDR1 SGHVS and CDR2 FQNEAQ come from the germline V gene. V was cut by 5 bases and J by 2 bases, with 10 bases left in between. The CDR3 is CASSPRVAYEQYF. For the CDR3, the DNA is TGTGCCAGCAGCCCGCGGGTCGCCTACGAGCAGTACTTC.

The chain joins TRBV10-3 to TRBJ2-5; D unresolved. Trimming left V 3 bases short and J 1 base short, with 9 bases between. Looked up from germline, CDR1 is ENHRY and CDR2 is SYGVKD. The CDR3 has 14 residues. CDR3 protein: CAISDLGSQETQYF. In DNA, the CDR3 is TGTGCCATCAGTGATCTGGGGTCCCAAGAGACCCAGTACTTC.

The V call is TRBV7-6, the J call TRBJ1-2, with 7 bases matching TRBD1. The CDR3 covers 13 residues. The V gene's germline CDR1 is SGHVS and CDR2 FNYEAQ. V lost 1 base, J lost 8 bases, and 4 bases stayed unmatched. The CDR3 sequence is CASSLERGLGYTF. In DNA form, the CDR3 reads TGTGCCAGCAGCTTAGAAAGGGGGCTAGGCTACACCTTC.

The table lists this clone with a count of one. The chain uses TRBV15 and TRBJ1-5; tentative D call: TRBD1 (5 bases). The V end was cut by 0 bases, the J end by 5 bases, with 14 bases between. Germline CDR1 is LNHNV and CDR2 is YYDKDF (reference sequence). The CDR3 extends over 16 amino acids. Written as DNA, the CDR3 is TGTGCCACCAGCAGAGATCTAGGGGATCCGGATCAGCCCCAGCATTTT. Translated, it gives CATSRDLGDPDQPQHF. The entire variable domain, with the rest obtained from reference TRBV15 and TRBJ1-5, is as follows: DAMVIQNPRYQVTQFGKPVTLSCSQTLNHNVMYWYQQKSSQAPKLLFHYYDKDFNNEADTPDNFQSRRPNTSFCFLDIRSPGLGDTAMYLCATSRDLGDPDQPQHFGDGTRLSIL.

The CDR3 coding sequence is TGCGCCAGCAGCCAAGATGACAGGGGGGAGTACGAGCAGTACTTC. Its protein is CASSQDDRGEYEQYF. The V call is TRBV4-1, the J call TRBJ2-7; 9 bases fit TRBD1. The CDR3 is 15 residues long. Trimming at V came to 0 bases and at J to 4 bases, leaving 4 bases not matched to a gene. Germline CDR1 MGHRA, CDR2 YSYEKL.

In DNA, the CDR3 is TGCGCCAGCAGCCAACGGGTGCGGGGTCAGCCCCAGCATTTT. Amino acid sequence: CASSQRVRGQPQHF. The chain links TRBV4-1 to TRBJ1-5; D call uncertain. The germline V gene has CDR1 MGHRA and CDR2 YSYEKL. The CDR3 is 14 amino acids. The V gene lost 2 bases and the J gene lost 6 bases, with 11 bases spanning the gap.

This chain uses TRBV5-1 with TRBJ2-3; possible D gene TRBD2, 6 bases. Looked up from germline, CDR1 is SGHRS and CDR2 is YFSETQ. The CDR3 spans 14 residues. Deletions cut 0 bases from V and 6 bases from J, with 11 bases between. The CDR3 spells CASSLDTSYDTQYF. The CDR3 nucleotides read TGCGCCAGCAGCTTGGACACTAGCTATGATACGCAGTATTTT.

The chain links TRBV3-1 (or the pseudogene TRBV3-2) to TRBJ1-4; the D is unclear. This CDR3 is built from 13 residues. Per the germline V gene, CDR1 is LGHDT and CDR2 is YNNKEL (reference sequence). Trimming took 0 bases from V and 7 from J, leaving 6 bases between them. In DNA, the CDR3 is TGTGCCAGCAGCCAAGATCGGGGTGAAAAACTGTTTTTT. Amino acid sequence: CASSQDRGEKLFF.

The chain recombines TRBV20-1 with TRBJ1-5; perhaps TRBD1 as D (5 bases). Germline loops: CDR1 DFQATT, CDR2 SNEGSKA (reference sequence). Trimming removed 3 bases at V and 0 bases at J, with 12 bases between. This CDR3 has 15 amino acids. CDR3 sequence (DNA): TGCAGTGCTAGTATCAGGGCCTATAGCAATCAGCCCCAGCATTTT. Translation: CSASIRAYSNQPQHF.

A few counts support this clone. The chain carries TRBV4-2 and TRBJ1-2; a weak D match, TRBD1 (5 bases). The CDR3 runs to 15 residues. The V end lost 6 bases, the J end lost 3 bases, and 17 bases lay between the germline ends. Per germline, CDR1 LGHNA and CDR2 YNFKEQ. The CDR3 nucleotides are TGTGCCAGCAGGAAAGGGGCCTCTGGGGACTATGGCTACACCTTC. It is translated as CASRKGASGDYGYTF.

CDR3: CAISEGPGPNYGYTF. The CDR3 coding sequence is TGTGCCATCAGTGAGGGGCCAGGGCCAAACTATGGCTACACCTTC. The chain recombines TRBV10-3 with TRBJ1-2, with D perhaps matching TRBD1 (5 bases). The V end lost 2 bases, the J end lost 2 bases, and 12 bases lay between the germline ends. CDR1 ENHRY and CDR2 SYGVKD come from the germline V gene. The CDR3 is made up of 15 amino acids.

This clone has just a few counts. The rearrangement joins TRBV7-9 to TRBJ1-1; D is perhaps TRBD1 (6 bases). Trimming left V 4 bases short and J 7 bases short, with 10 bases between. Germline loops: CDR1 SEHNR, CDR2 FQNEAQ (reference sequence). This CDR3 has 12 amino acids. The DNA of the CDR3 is TGTGCCAGCAGCTGGACAGAAGTTGAAGCTTTCTTT. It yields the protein CASSWTEVEAFF.

As DNA, the CDR3 is TGTGCCAGCAGCTTAGGCATCTGGCAGACGTACAATGAGCAGTTCTTC. It translates to CASSLGIWQTYNEQFF. The chain couples TRBV7-2 to TRBJ2-1; D ambiguous. There are 16 residues in the CDR3. The V and J ends lost 1 base and 4 bases respectively, with 14 bases between them. The germline V gene has CDR1 SGHTA and CDR2 FQGNSA.

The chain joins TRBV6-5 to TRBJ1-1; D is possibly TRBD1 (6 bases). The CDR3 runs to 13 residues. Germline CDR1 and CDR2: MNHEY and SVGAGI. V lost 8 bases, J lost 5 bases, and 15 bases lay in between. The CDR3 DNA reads TGTGCCAGCCAAAGGGGGGTTGGAACTGAAGCTTTCTTT. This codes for CASQRGVGTEAFF.

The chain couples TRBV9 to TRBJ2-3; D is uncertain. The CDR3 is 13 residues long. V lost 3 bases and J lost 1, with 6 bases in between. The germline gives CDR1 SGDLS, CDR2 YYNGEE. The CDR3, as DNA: TGTGCCAGCAGCGAGATGGGCACAGATACGCAGTATTTT. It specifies CASSEMGTDTQYF. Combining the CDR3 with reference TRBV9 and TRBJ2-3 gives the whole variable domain DSGVTQTPKHLITATGQRVTLRCSPRSGDLSVYWYQQSLDQGLQFLIQYYNGEERAKGNILERFSAQQFPDLHSELNLSSLELGDSALYFCASSEMGTDTQYFGPGTRLTVL.

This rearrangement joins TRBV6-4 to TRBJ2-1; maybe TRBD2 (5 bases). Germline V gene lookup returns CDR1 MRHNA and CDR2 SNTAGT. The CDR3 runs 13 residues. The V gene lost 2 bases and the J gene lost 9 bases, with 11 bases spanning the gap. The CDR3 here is CASSDEGIGEQFF. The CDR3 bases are TGTGCCAGCAGTGACGAGGGTATCGGTGAGCAGTTCTTC.

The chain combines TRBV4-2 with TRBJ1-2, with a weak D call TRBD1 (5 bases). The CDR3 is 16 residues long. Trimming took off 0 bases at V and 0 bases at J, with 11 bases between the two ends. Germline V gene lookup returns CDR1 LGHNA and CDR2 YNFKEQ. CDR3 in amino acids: CASSQEGAIANYGYTF. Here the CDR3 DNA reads TGTGCCAGCAGCCAAGAAGGGGCAATAGCTAACTATGGCTACACCTTC.

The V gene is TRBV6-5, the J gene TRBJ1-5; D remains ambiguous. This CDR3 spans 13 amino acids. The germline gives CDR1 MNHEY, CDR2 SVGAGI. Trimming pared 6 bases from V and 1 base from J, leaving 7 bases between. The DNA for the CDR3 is TGTGCCAGCAGGGGTTGGAGCAATCAGCCCCAGCATTTT. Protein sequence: CASRGWSNQPQHF.

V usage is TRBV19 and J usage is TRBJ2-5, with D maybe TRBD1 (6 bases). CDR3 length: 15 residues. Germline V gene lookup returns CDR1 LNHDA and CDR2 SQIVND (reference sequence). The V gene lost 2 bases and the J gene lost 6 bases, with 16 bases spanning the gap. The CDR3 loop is CASSIWTAGVQTQYF. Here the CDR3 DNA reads TGTGCCAGTAGTATATGGACAGCCGGGGTCCAGACCCAGTACTTC.

CDR3 region: CASSLVRGGFRDYGYTF. For the CDR3, the DNA is TGCGCCAGCAGCTTAGTAAGGGGAGGTTTTCGAGACTATGGCTACACCTTC. The genes are TRBV5-1 and TRBJ1-2, with a tentative D call TRBD1 (5 bases). This CDR3 is built from 17 residues. Germline lookup yields CDR1 SGHRS and CDR2 YFSETQ. V lost 2 bases and J 3 bases, leaving 20 bases between the germline ends.

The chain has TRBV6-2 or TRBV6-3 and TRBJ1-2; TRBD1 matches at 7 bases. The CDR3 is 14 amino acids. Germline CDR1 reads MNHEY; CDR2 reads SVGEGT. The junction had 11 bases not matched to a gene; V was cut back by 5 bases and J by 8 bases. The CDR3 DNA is TGTGCCAGCAGTCGGACAGGCTTGATACGGGGCTACACCTTC. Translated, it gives CASSRTGLIRGYTF.

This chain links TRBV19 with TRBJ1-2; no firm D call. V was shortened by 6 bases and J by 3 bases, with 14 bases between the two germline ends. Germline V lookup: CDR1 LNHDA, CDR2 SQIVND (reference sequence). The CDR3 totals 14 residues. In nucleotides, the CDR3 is TGTGCCAGTAGCAGGATGCTCGGGCACTATGGCTACACCTTC. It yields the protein CASSRMLGHYGYTF.

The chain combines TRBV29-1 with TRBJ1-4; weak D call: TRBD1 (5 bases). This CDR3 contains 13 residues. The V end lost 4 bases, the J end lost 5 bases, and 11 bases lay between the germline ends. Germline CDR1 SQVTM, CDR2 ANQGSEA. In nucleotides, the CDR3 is TGCAGCGTTGGGGGACTGCTAAATGAAAAACTGTTTTTT. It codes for CSVGGLLNEKLFF.

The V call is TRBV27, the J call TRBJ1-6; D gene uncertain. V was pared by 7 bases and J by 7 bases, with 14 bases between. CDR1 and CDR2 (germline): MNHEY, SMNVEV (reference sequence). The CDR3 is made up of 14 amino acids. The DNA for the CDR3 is TGTGCCAGCACCCTAGCGGGATCCAATTCACCCCTCCACTTT. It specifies CASTLAGSNSPLHF.

The CDR3 region has the DNA TGTGCCAGCAGCCCGCTGGGAGGGATTGATCAGCCCCAGCATTTT. Encoded protein: CASSPLGGIDQPQHF. This sequence joins TRBV7-9 and TRBJ1-5; D is ambiguous. The CDR3 is 15 residues long. Trimming cost V 5 bases and J 5 bases, with 16 bases left between them. Germline V lookup: CDR1 SEHNR, CDR2 FQNEAQ (reference sequence).

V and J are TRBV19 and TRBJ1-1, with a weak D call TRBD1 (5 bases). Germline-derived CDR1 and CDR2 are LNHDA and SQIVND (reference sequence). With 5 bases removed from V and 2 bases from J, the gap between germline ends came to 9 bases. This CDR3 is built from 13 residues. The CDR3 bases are TGTGCCAGTAGTCCAGGGAGAAACACTGAAGCTTTCTTT. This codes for CASSPGRNTEAFF.